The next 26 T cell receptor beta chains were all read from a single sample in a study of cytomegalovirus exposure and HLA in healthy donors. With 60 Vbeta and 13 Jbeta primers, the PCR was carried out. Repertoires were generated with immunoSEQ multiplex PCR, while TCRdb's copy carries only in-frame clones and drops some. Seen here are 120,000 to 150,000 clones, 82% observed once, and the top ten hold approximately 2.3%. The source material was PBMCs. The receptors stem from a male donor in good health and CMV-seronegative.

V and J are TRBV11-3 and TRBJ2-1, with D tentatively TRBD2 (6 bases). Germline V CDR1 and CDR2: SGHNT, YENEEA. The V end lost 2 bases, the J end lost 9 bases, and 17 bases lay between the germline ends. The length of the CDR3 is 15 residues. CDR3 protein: CASSLIAGSFTEQFF. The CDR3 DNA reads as TGTGCCAGCAGCTTAATTGCGGGGAGCTTTACTGAGCAGTTCTTC.

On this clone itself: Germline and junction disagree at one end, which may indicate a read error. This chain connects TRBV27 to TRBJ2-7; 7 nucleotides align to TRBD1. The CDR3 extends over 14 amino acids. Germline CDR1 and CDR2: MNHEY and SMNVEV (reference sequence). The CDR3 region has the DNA TGTGCCAGCAGTTCGCCGGGACAGTCCTACGCGCAGTACTTC. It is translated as CASSSPGQSYAQYF.

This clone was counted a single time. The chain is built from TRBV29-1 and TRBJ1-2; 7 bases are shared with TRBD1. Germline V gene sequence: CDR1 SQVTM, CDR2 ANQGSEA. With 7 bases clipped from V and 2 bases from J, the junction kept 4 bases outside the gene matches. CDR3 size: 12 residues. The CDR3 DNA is TGCAGCGATCTACAGGGGAACTATGGCTACACCTTC. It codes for CSDLQGNYGYTF.

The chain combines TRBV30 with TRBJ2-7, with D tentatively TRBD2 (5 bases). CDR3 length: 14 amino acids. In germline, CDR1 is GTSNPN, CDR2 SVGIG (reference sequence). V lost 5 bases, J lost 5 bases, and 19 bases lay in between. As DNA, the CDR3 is TGTGCCTGGCAACCGGAGGACTTTGAGAACGAGCAGTACTTC. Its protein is CAWQPEDFENEQYF.

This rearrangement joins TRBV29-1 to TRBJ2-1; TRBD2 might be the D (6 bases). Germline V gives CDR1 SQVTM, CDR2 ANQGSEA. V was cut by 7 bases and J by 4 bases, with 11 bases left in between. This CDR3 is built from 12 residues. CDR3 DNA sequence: TGCAGCGGCGGGAAGGGATACAATGAGCAGTTCTTC. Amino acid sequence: CSGGKGYNEQFF.

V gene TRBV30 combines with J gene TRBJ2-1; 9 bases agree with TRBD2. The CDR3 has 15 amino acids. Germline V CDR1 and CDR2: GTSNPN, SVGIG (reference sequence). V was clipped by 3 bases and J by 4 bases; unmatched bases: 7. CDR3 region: CAWRDLAGPYNEQFF. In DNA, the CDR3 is TGTGCCTGGAGAGACCTAGCGGGACCATACAATGAGCAGTTCTTC.

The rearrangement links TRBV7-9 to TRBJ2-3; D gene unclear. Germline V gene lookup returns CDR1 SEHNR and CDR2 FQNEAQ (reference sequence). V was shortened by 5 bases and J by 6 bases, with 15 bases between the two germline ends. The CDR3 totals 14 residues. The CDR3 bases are TGTGCCAGCAGCCATAGGAGAGATCGGGATACGCAGTATTTT. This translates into CASSHRRDRDTQYF. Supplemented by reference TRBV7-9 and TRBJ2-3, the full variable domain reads DTGVSQNPRHKITKRGQNVTFRCDPISEHNRLYWYRQTLGQGPEFLTYFQNEAQLEKSRLLSDRFSAERPKGSFSTLEIQRTEQGDSAMYLCASSHRRDRDTQYFGPGTRLTVL.

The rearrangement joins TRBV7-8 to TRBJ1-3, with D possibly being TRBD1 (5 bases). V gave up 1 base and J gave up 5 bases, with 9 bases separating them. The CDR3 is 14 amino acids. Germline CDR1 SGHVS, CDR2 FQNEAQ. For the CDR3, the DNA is TGTGCCAGCAGCTTAGGGCAGGGCCGAAACACCATATATTTT. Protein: CASSLGQGRNTIYF.

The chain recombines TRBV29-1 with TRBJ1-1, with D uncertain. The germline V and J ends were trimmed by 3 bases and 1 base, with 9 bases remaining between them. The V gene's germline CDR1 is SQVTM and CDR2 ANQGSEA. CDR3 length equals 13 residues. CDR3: CSVDGFRNTEAFF. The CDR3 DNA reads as TGCAGCGTTGATGGTTTTAGGAACACTGAAGCTTTCTTT.

CDR3 coding DNA: TGTGCCAGTCACCCGGGTCTAACAGGCATGAACACTGAAGCTTTCTTT. This translates into CASHPGLTGMNTEAFF. The chain carries TRBV19 and TRBJ1-1, with D maybe TRBD1 (5 bases). The CDR3 runs to 16 residues. V dropped 8 bases and J dropped 0 bases, with 19 bases sitting between them. Looked up from germline, CDR1 is LNHDA and CDR2 is SQIVND (reference sequence).

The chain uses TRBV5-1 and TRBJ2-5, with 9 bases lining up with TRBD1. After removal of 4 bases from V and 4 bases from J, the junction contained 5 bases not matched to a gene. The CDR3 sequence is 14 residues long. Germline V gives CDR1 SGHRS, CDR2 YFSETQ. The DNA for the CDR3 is TGCGCCAGCAGCCAAGAGACAGGGGGAGAGACCCAGTACTTC. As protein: CASSQETGGETQYF.

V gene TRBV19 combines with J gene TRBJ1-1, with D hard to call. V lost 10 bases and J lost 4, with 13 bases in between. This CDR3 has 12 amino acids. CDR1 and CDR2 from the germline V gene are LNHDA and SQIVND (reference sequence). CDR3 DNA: TGTGCCACAAAGGCAGGCGTCACTGAAGCTTTCTTT. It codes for CATKAGVTEAFF.

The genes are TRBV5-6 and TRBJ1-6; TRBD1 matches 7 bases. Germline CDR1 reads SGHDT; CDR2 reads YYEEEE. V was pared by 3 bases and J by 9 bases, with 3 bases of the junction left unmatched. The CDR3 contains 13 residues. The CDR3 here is CASSYDRASPLHF. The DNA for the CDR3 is TGTGCCAGCAGCTACGACAGGGCTTCACCCCTCCACTTT.

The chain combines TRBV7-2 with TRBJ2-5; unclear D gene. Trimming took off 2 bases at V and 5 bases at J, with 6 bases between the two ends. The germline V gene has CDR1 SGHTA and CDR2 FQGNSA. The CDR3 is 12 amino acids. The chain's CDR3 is CASSLSLETQYF. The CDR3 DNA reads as TGTGCCAGCAGCTTATCCCTGGAGACCCAGTACTTC.

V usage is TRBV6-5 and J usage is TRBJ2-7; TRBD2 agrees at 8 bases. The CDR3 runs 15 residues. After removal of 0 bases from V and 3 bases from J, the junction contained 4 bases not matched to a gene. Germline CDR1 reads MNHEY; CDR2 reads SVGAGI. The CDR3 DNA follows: TGTGCCAGCAGTTACTCCCTAGCGGGTAACTACGAGCAGTACTTC. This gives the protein CASSYSLAGNYEQYF.

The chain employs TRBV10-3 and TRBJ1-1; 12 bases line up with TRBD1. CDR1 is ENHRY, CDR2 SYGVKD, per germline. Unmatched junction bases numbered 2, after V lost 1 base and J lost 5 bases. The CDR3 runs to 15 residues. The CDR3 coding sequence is TGTGCCATCAGTGAGTGGGACAGGGGGCGGACTGAAGCTTTCTTT. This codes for CAISEWDRGRTEAFF.

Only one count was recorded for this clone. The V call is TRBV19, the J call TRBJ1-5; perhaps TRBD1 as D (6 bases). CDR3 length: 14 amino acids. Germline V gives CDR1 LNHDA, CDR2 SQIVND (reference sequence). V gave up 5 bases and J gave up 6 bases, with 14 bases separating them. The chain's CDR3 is CASSSPGHGQPQHF. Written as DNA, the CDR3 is TGTGCCAGTAGTTCTCCGGGACACGGTCAGCCCCAGCATTTT.

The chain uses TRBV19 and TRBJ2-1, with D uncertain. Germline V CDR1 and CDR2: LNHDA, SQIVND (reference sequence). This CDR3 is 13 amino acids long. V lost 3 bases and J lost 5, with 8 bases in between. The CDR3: CASSIRLNNEQFF. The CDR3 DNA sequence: TGTGCCAGTAGTATCCGCCTAAACAATGAGCAGTTCTTC.

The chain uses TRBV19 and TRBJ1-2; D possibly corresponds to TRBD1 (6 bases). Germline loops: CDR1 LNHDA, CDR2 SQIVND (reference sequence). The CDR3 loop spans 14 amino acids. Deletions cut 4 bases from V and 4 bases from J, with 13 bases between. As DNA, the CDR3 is TGTGCCAGTAGTACGGTCGACAGGAGCTATGGCTACACCTTC. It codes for CASSTVDRSYGYTF.

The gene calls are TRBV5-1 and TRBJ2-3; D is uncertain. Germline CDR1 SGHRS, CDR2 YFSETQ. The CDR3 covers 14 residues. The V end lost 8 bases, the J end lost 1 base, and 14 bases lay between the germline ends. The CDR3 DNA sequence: TGCGCCAGTAATGGCCTCACCCGCACAGATACGCAGTATTTT. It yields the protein CASNGLTRTDTQYF.

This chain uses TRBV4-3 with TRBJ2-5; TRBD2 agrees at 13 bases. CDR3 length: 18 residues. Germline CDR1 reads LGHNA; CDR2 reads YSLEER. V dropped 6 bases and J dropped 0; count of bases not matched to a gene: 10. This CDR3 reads CASRDGLAGVIDQETQYF. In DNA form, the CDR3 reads TGCGCCAGCAGGGACGGACTAGCGGGAGTAATCGACCAAGAGACCCAGTACTTC.

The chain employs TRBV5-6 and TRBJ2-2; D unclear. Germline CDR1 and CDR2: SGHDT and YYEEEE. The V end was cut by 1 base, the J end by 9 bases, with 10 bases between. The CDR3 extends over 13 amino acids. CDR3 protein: CASSLSSVRELFF. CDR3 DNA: TGTGCCAGCAGCTTGAGTTCAGTGAGGGAGCTGTTTTTT.

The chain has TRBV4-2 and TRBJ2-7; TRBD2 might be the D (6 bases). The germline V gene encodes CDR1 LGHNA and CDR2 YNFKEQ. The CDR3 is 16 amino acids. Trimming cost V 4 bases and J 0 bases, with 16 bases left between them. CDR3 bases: TGTGCCAGCAGCCCGTCGGGGGAGCGGGCCTCCTACGAGCAGTACTTC. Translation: CASSPSGERASYEQYF.

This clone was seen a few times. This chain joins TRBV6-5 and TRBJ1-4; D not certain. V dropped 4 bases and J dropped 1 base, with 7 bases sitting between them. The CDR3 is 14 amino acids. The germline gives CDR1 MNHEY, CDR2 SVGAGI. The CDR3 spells CASSLQKTNEKLFF. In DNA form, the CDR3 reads TGTGCCAGCAGTTTACAGAAAACTAATGAAAAACTGTTTTTT.

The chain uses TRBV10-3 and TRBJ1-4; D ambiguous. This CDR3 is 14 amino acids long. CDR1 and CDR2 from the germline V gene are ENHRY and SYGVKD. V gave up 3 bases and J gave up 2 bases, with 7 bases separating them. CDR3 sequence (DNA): TGTGCCATCAGTGATCCGTCGACTAATGAAAAACTGTTTTTT. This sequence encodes CAISDPSTNEKLFF.

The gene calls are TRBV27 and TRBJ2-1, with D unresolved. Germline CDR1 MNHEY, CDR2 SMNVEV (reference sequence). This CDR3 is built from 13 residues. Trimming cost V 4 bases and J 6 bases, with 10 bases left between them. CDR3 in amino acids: CASSSHPSNEQFF. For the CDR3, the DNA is TGTGCCAGCAGTTCCCACCCGAGCAATGAGCAGTTCTTC.